This TCR beta chain came from a study of blood T cell repertoires in COVID-19. The wider study: The cDNA or gDNA used as material had been derived from T cells, B-cell-depleted T cells, or PBMCs.

Germline V gene sequence: CDR1 SGDLS, CDR2 YYNGEE. The ends lost 3 bases at V and 8 bases at J; junction bases unmatched: 13. The CDR3 spans 15 residues. The participants were between roughly 18 and 89 years old and came from under 25 US areas. Cohorts were assigned according to the clinical history that participants reported. Authors' methods: Estimation of nucleated cell counts relied on the amplification of reference gene primers. TCRdb's copy holds only in-frame clones and misses some; the assay was immunoSEQ multiplex PCR. The V and J calls and the clone size are those of that table, but D and trimming were determined from the DNA. The sample yields around 250,000 clones, 88% seen once.

The V and J genes are TRBV9 and TRBJ1-2; 7 nucleotides align to TRBD1. Sequenced material: PBMCs or T cells enriched from blood (not recorded which). The TCR sequence derives from a woman in her thirties or forties with acute COVID-19. The CDR3 DNA sequence: TGTGCCAGCAGCGCTTACAATCTACAGGGGAGAGGCTACACCTTC. Its translation: CASSAYNLQGRGYTF.